This TCR beta chain emerged from a study of blood T cell repertoires in COVID-19. As for the study in general: The United States, Italy and Spain were the sources of the acute and convalescent COVID-19 samples. Sources were T cells, B-cell-depleted T cells, or PBMCs; the material itself was cDNA or gDNA.

V lost 9 bases and J 4 bases, leaving 15 bases between the germline ends. There are 14 residues in the CDR3. In germline, CDR1 is MDHEN, CDR2 SYDVKM. In the original processing: Quantification of nucleated cells was approximated via reference gene primer amplification. Using immunoSEQ multiplex PCR, the repertoire was profiled, and TCRdb retains in-frame clones only, with some absent. V and J calls and clone size are given by that table; D and trimming were obtained from the DNA. The sample consists of about 39,000 clones, over 80% of them appearing once. The V gene is TRBV28, the J gene TRBJ1-4; perhaps TRBD1 as D (6 bases). Sequenced: peripheral blood. This clonotype originated in a man aged 50 to 60 with active or convalescent COVID-19. The CDR3 nucleotides read TGTGCCAGTAATTCCCGGGGACATAATGAAAAACTGTTTTTT. Translation gives CASNSRGHNEKLFF.